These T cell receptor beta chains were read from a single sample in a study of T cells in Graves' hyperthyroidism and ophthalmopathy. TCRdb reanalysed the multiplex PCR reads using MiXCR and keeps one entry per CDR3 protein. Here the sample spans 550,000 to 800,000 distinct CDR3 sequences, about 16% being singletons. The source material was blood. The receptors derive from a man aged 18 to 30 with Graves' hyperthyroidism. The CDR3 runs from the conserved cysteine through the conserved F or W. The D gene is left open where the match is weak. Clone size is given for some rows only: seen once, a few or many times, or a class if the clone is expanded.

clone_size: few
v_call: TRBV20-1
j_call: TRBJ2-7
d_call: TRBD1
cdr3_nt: TGCAGTGCTACTAGACAGGGCGACGAGCAGTACTTC
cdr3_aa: CSATRQGDEQYF

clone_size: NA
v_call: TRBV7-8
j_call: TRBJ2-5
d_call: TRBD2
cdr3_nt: TGTGCCAGCCGACCTTTCGAGGGAGGGGAGACCCAGTACTTC
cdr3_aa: CASRPFEGGETQYF

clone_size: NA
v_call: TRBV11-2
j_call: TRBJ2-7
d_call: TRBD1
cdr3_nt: TGTGCCAGCAGCTTAGCTGCGGGACAGGCTATTAGGAAGCAGTACTTC
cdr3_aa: CASSLAAGQAIRKQYF

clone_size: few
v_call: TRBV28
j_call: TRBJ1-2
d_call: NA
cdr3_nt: TGTGCCAGCAGCACCTCATATGGCTACACCTTC
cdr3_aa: CASSTSYGYTF

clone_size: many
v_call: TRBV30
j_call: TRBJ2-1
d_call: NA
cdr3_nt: TGTGCCTGGACACAGCGCTTTTACTACAATGAGCAGTTCTTC
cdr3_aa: CAWTQRFYYNEQFF

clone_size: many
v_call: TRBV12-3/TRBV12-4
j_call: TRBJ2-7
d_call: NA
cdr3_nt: TGTGCCAGCAGTCAAGGGGCCGAGCAGTACTTC
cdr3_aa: CASSQGAEQYF

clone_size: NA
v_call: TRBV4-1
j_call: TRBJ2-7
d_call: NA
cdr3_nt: TGCGCCAGCAGCCAAGGACCAGGGCCCTCCTACGAGCAGTACTTC
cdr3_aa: CASSQGPGPSYEQYF

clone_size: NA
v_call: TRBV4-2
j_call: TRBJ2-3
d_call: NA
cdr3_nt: TGTGCCAGCAGCCAAGATCGGGGCTATACGCAGTATTTT
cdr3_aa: CASSQDRGYTQYF

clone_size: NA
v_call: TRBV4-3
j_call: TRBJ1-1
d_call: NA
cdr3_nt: TGCGCCAGCAGCCAAGACTCCGACCCTTCGGGGGCTTTCTTT
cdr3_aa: CASSQDSDPSGAFF

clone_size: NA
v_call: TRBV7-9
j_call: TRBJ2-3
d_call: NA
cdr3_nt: TGTGCCAGCAGCTTAAACGACGGGAGCACAGATACGCAGTATTTT
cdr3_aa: CASSLNDGSTDTQYF

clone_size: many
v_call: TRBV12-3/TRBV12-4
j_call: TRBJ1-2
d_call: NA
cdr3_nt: TGTGCCAGCAGTTTAGCGATGGCAGGAGATGGCTACACCTTC
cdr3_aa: CASSLAMAGDGYTF

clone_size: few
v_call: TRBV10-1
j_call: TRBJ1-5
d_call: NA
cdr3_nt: TGCGCCAGCAGAAGTCAGCCCCAGCATTTT
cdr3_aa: CASRSQPQHF

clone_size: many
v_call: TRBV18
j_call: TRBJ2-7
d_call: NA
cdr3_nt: TGTGCCAGCTCACCAGCGGCGGAAGGGGAGCAGTACTTC
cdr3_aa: CASSPAAEGEQYF

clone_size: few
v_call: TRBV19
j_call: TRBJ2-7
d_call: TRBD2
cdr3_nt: TGTGCCAGTAGGTCGGGAGGAGGGCAGCGCGAGCAGTACTTC
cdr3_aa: CASRSGGGQREQYF

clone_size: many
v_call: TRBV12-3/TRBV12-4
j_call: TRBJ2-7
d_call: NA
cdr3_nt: TGTGCCAGCAGCCCCCCACCCACAAGCTCCTACGAGCAGTACTTC
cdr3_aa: CASSPPPTSSYEQYF

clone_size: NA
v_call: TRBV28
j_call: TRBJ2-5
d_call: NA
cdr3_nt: TGTGCCAGCAGTCCCTGGACCGAGCAAGAGACCCAGTACTTC
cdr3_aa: CASSPWTEQETQYF

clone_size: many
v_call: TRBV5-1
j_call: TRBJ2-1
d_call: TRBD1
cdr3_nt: TGCGCCAGCAGCTTGGTCCGGGACAGCCCTTACAATGAGCAGTTCTTC
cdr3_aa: CASSLVRDSPYNEQFF

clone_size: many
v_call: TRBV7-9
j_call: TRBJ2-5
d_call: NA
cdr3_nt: TGTGCCAGCAGCTTAGAAACACACCTTAAAGAGACCCAGTACTTC
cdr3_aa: CASSLETHLKETQYF

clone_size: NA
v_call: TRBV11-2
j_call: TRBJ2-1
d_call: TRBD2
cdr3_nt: TGTGCCAGCAGCCCGATTCCAGCGGGAGGACGCAATGAGCAGTTCTTC
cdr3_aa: CASSPIPAGGRNEQFF

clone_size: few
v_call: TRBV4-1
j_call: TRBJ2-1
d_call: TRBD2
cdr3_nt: TGCGCCAGCAGCCAAGCCTCGGGACTAGCTTACAATGAGCAGTTCTTC
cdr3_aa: CASSQASGLAYNEQFF

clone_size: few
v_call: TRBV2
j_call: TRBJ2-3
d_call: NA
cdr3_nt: TGTGCCAGCACCGGGACCCCAGATACGCAGTATTTT
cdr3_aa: CASTGTPDTQYF

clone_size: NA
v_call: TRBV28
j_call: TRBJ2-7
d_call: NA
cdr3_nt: TGTGCCAGCAGTTCAAACAGGCCGAATAACGAGCAGTACTTC
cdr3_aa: CASSSNRPNNEQYF

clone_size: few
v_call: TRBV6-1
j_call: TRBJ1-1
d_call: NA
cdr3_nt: TGTGCCAGCATCTTAAGCGGGGGCGCTGAAGCTTTCTTT
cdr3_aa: CASILSGGAEAFF

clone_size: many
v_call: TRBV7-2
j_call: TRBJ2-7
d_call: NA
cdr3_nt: TGTGCCAGCCGGACTCTTAGCTCCTACGAGCAGTACTTC
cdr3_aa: CASRTLSSYEQYF

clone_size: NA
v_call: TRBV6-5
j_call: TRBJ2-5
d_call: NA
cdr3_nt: TGTGCCAGCAGTTACTCGAAAGTGGGGTGGGAGACCCAGTACTTC
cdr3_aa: CASSYSKVGWETQYF

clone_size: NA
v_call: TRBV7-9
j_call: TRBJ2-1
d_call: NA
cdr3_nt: TGTGCCAGCAGCCCCCAGGGGACGGTAAGATTCAATGAGCAGTTCTTC
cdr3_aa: CASSPQGTVRFNEQFF

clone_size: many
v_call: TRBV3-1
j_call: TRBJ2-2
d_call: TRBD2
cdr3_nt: TGTGCCAGCAGCCCCTGGACAGGACTAGCGGGAGGGGACACCGGGGAGCTGTTTTTT
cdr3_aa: CASSPWTGLAGGDTGELFF

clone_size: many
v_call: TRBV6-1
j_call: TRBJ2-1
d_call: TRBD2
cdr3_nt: TGTGCCAGCAGTGATCTAGCGGGGACTATCTACAATGAGCAGTTCTTC
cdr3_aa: CASSDLAGTIYNEQFF

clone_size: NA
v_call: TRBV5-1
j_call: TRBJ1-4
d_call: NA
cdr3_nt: TGCGCCAGCAGCTTGTTAGTTGGCCGTAATGAAAAACTGTTTTTT
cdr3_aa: CASSLLVGRNEKLFF

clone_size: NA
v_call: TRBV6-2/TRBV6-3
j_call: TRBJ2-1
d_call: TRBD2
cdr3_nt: TGTGCCAGCAAACGTAGCGGGTCTAATGAGCAGTTCTTC
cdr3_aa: CASKRSGSNEQFF

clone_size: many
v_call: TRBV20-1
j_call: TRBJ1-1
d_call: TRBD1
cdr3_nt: TGCAGCCCAGCGAAGGGACAGATGACTGAAGCTTTCTTT
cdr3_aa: CSPAKGQMTEAFF

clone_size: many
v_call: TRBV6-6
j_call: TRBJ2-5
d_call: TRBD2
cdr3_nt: TGTGCCAGCAGTTACATGGCTAGCGGGAGCCAGACCCAGTACTTC
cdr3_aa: CASSYMASGSQTQYF

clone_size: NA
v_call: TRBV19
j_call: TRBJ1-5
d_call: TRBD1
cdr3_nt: TGTGCCAGTAGTACAGGGACAGAGAATCAGCCCCAGCATTTT
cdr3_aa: CASSTGTENQPQHF

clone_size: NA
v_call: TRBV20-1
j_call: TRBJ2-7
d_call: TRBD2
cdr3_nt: TGCAGTGCTATCCGGACTAGCGGAGGCTCCTACGAGCAGTACTTC
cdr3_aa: CSAIRTSGGSYEQYF

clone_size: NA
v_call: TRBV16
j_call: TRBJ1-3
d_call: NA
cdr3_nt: TGTGCCAGCAGCCAATCTCAAGGAAACACCATATATTTT
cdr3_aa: CASSQSQGNTIYF

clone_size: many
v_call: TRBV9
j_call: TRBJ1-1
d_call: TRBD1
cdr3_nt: TGTGCCAGCAGCGTCAGGGACAGCCCGAACACTGAAGCTTTCTTT
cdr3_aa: CASSVRDSPNTEAFF

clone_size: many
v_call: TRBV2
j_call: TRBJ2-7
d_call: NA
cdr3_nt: TGTGCCAGCACCCCCGGGACGAGTTCCTACGAGCAGTACTTC
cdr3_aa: CASTPGTSSYEQYF

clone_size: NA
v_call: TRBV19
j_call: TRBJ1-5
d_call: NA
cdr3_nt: TGTGCCAGTAGTAGCCGGACAGACATCAATAGCAATCAGCCCCAGCATTTT
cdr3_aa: CASSSRTDINSNQPQHF

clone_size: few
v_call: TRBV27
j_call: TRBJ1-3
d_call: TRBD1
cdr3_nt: TGTGCCAGCAGTAAAGGGGGCCCTTGGACTGGAAACACCATATATTTT
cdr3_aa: CASSKGGPWTGNTIYF

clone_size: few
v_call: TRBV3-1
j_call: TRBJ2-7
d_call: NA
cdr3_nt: TGTGCCAGCAGCCGGGAAGTCGGGGAGCAGTACTTC
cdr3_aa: CASSREVGEQYF

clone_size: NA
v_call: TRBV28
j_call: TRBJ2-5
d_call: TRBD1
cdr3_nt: TGTGCCAGCAAGGGGACAGATACCATCGAGGAGACCCAGTACTTC
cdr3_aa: CASKGTDTIEETQYF

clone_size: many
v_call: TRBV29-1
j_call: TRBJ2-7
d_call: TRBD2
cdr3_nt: TGCAGCGGGAGACTAGCGGGGCGGGAGCAGTACTTC
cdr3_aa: CSGRLAGREQYF

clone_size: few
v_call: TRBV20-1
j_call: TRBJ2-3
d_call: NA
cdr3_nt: TGCAGCAAAACCCAAAGGGCGGCTAGCACAGATACGCAGTATTTT
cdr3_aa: CSKTQRAASTDTQYF

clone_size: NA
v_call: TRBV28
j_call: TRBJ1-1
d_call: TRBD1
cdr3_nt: TGTGCCAGCAGTTCACGAACCTGGACAGGGAACACTGAAGCTTTCTTT
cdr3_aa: CASSSRTWTGNTEAFF

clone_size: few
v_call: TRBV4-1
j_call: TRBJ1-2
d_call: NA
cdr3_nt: TGCGCCAGCAGCCAAGTGGTCCAGGGGAAGGGCTATGGCTACACCTTC
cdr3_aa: CASSQVVQGKGYGYTF

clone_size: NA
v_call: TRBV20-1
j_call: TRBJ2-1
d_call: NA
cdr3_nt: TGCGGTGCTAGTTATCAGGGTACCTACAATGAGCAGTTCTTC
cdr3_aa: CGASYQGTYNEQFF

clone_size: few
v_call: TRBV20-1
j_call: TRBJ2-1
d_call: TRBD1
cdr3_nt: TGCAGTGCTAGAGATGCCGGGACAGGGGCTTACAATGAGCAGTTCTTC
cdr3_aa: CSARDAGTGAYNEQFF

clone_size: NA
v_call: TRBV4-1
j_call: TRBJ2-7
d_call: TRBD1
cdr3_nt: TGCGCCAGCAGCCGGGACAGGAGCGTGGGCTACGAGCAGTACTTC
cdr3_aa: CASSRDRSVGYEQYF

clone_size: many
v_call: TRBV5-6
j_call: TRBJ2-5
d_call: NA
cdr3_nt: TGTGCCAGCAGCCGTGCGGACAGTGCGTGGGAGACCCAGTACTTC
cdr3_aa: CASSRADSAWETQYF

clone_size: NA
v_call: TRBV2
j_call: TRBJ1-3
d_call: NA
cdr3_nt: TGTGCCAGCAGCTCCGGGACATTCGGTGACACCATATATTTT
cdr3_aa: CASSSGTFGDTIYF

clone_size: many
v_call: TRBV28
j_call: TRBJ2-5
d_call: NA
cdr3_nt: TGTGCCAGCAGTTCAGAGTACGGCAAGGAGACCCAGTACTTC
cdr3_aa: CASSSEYGKETQYF